This T cell receptor (beta chain) was obtained from a study of blood T cells in healthy people across ages. Germline assignment: CDR1 DFQATT and CDR2 SNEGSKA (reference sequence). This CDR3 is 16 amino acids long. Deletions cut 3 bases from V and 2 bases from J, with 18 bases between. Per sample, a minimum of 6 million PBMCs were isolated. RNA extraction gave at least 5.5 micrograms of total RNA per sample. Study-wide points: Investigators viewed diversity estimates from one million T cells as underestimates, the study reported. Greater diversity and more naive CD4+ cells were seen in long-lived donors than in aged donors.

Primers used in a second PCR of about 7 to 12 cycles were a sample-barcoded 5' primer and a J-beta primer mix. TCRdb reanalysed the 5' RACE reads using MiXCR and keeps one entry per CDR3 protein. The sample contains 1.5 million to 2 million distinct CDR3 sequences, around 48% of which appear only once. This clonotype was found a few times. The antigen is not known. The chain uses TRBV20-1 and TRBJ2-3, with D maybe TRBD2 (7 bases). The sequence came from a woman between 40 and 50 years old in good health. The sample taken for sequencing was blood. The CDR3 loop reads CSARRRGGRYTDTQYF. The CDR3 nucleotides are TGCAGTGCTAGGCGTAGGGGGGGGAGGTACACAGATACGCAGTATTTT.